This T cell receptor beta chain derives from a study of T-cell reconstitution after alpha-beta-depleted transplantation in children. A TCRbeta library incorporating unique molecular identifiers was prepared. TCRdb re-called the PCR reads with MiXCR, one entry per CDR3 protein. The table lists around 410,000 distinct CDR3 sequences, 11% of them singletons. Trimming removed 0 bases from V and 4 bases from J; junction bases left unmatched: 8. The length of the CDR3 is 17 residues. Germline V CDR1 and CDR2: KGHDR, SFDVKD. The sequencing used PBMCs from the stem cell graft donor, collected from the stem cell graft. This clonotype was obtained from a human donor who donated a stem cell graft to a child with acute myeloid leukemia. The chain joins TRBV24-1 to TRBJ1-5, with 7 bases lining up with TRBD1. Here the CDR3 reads CATSDLPGQTENQPQHF. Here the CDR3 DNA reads TGTGCCACCAGTGATTTGCCGGGACAGACTGAAAATCAGCCCCAGCATTTT.